This T cell receptor (beta chain) was sequenced during a study of control samples from healthy donors and cancer patients. Germline V gene data show CDR1 as MNHNS and CDR2 as SASEGT. Trimming took off 2 bases at V and 2 bases at J, with 20 bases between the two ends. The length of the CDR3 is 18 residues. TCRdb's copy holds only in-frame clones and misses some; the assay was immunoSEQ multiplex PCR. Seen here are tens of thousands of clones, about 90% observed once, and the top ten hold about 4%. The chain couples TRBV6-1 to TRBJ2-3; D is possibly TRBD2 (6 bases). This clonotype was sampled from a woman between 50 and 59 years old in good health. Sequencing was carried out using blood. The CDR3 coding sequence is TGTGCCAGCAGTGAAAAAGCCGGGGGAAAGGGGCTCACAGATACGCAGTATTTT. Protein sequence: CASSEKAGGKGLTDTQYF.